Below, 9 T cell receptor beta chains from the same sample are listed, as sequenced in a study of blood T cell repertoires in COVID-19. The protocol was immunoSEQ multiplex PCR, while the TCRdb copy is restricted to in-frame clones and leaves out a portion. The sample yields about 190,000 clones, 90% seen once. Sequencing was done on a sample of peripheral blood. These receptors all come from a middle-aged man with acute or convalescent COVID-19.

The J gene is TRBJ1-1, the V gene TRBV27, with TRBD1 identical over 7 bases. Germline V gene lookup returns CDR1 MNHEY and CDR2 SMNVEV (reference sequence). There are 15 residues in the CDR3. V dropped 5 bases and J dropped 2; count of bases not matched to a gene: 8. CDR3 residues: CASSHGTASNTEAFF. The CDR3, as DNA: TGTGCCAGCAGTCATGGGACAGCAAGCAACACTGAAGCTTTCTTT.

J is TRBJ2-6 and V is TRBV27; TRBD2 matches 7 bases. Germline lookup yields CDR1 MNHEY and CDR2 SMNVEV (reference sequence). CDR3 length: 16 amino acids. The V segment lost 4 bases and the J segment 2 bases; nucleotides outside the gene matches: 5. DNA of the CDR3: TGTGCCAGCAGTTCGATCGGGGGGACTGGGGCCAACGTCCTGACTTTC. This encodes CASSSIGGTGANVLTF.

V is TRBV28 and J is TRBJ1-2, with TRBD1 matching over 8 bases. The V and J ends lost 2 bases and 4 bases, in that order; junction bases with no gene match: 6. Germline CDR1 reads MDHEN; CDR2 reads SYDVKM. The CDR3 contains 15 residues. This CDR3 reads CASSLLSGGGYGYTF. Here the CDR3 DNA reads TGTGCCAGCAGTTTACTGTCAGGGGGCGGCTATGGCTACACCTTC.

This sequence joins TRBV7-2 and TRBJ1-3, with no clear D. Looked up from germline, CDR1 is SGHTA and CDR2 is FQGNSA. V was clipped by 3 bases and J by 0 bases, with 12 bases between them. CDR3 length: 16 residues. CDR3 sequence (DNA): TGTGCCAGCAGCTTCGTACATAGCAACTCTGGAAACACCATATATTTT. Protein: CASSFVHSNSGNTIYF.

The rearrangement uses TRBV7-6 and TRBJ1-6; no definite D call. This CDR3 has 14 residues. Germline V gene data show CDR1 as SGHVS and CDR2 as FNYEAQ. V lost 0 bases to trimming and J lost 7 bases, with 7 bases between them. Here the CDR3 reads CASSLAPENSPLHF. CDR3 bases: TGTGCCAGCAGCTTAGCGCCAGAAAATTCACCCCTCCACTTT.

The chain links TRBV29-1 to TRBJ2-7, with 10 positions matching TRBD1. Germline values: CDR1 SQVTM, CDR2 ANQGSEA. After removal of 3 bases from V and 4 bases from J, the junction contained 9 bases not matched to a gene. This CDR3 comprises 15 residues. The DNA for the CDR3 is TGCAGCGTTGACACCTCGGGACAGGGGCCGTACGAGCAGTACTTC. Its protein is CSVDTSGQGPYEQYF.

The chain combines TRBV7-9 with TRBJ1-1; 10 bases fit TRBD1. The CDR3 spans 19 residues. Unmatched junction bases numbered 14, after V lost 1 base and J lost 3 bases. Germline V CDR1 and CDR2: SEHNR, FQNEAQ (reference sequence). The CDR3 nucleotides read TGTGCCAGCAGCTTAGGGCGACAGGGGGCAACGAGGTTGGACACTGAAGCTTTCTTT. This encodes CASSLGRQGATRLDTEAFF.

The chain has TRBV20-1 and TRBJ1-5, with 7 bases identical to TRBD1. The J segment lost 3 bases and the V segment lost 3 bases, leaving 5 bases of the junction unmatched. This CDR3 is 14 amino acids long. CDR1 and CDR2 (germline): DFQATT, SNEGSKA (reference sequence). The CDR3: CSASRRGPNQPQHF. DNA of the CDR3: TGCAGTGCTAGTAGGAGGGGGCCCAATCAGCCCCAGCATTTT.

The chain combines TRBV24-1 with TRBJ2-5; no reliable D call. There are 12 residues in the CDR3. V was trimmed by 4 bases and J by 3 bases, leaving 5 bases between them. The V gene's germline CDR1 is KGHDR and CDR2 SFDVKD. CDR3 amino acids: CATSDTEETQYF. The CDR3 DNA follows: TGTGCCACCAGTGACACTGAAGAGACCCAGTACTTC.